Shown below are 31 T cell receptor beta chains from a single sample sequenced in a study of molecular identifiers for immune sequencing clone quantification. TCRdb re-derived calls from the PCR reads in MiXCR, one entry per CDR3 protein. The repertoire holds about 640,000 distinct CDR3 sequences, with about 20% as singletons. The sample comprised naive CD8+ T cells from blood, with Jurkat cell RNA spiked in. The subset here: FACS-sorted CD8+CD4-CCR7+CD45RA+ naive T cells. The receptors come from a human donor in good health. Some libraries in this study had Jurkat cell RNA spiked in.

This clonotype was seen ten or more times. The chain employs TRBV14 and TRBJ1-6; the D is unclear. V gave up 4 bases and J gave up 7 bases, with 8 bases separating them. Germline V gives CDR1 SGHDN, CDR2 FVKESK. CDR3 length: 13 residues. The CDR3 DNA sequence: TGTGCCAGCAGCCTAGTAAGCAATTCACCCCTCCACTTT. Protein: CASSLVSNSPLHF.

Concerning this clonotype itself: Since no conserved phenylalanine or tryptophan closes the CDR3, a read error is the likely cause. V is TRBV7-2 and J is TRBJ1-6; 8 nucleotides line up with TRBD1. CDR1 and CDR2 from the germline V gene are SGHTA and FQGNSA. V lost 3 bases to trimming and J lost 4 bases; unmatched junction nucleotides: 2. This CDR3 has 15 amino acids. Here the CDR3 reads CASSLGQAYNSPLHS. CDR3 DNA sequence: TGTGCCAGCAGCTTGGGACAGGCTTATAATTCACCCCTCCACTCT.

The chain recombines TRBV6-2 or TRBV6-3 with TRBJ1-5; TRBD1 aligns across 8 bases. CDR1 and CDR2 (germline): MNHEY, SVGEGT. This CDR3 is 14 amino acids long. The V gene end was trimmed by 0 bases and the J gene end by 10 bases; junction bases not matched to a gene: 5. CDR3 bases: TGTGCCAGCAGTTACTCGATACAGGGGGGACCCCAGCATTTT. This translates into CASSYSIQGGPQHF.

This chain uses TRBV6-5 with TRBJ2-1, with 8 nucleotides matching TRBD2. The V gene's germline CDR1 is MNHEY and CDR2 SVGAGI. This CDR3 has 15 amino acids. The J segment lost 8 bases and the V segment lost 0 bases, leaving 6 bases of the junction unmatched. The CDR3 here is CASSYSKRGLYEQFF. The CDR3, as DNA: TGTGCCAGCAGTTACTCGAAGCGGGGGCTGTATGAGCAGTTCTTC.

V usage is TRBV12-3 or TRBV12-4 and J usage is TRBJ2-7; the D is unclear. This CDR3 spans 12 amino acids. V was clipped by 6 bases and J by 4 bases, with 10 bases between them. The CDR3 spells CASRGTEYEQYF. The CDR3 DNA follows: TGTGCCAGCAGGGGTACAGAATACGAGCAGTACTTC.

This clonotype was recorded a few times. J is TRBJ1-5 and V is TRBV13, with TRBD1 matching 8 bases. Germline loops: CDR1 PRHDT, CDR2 FYEKMQ (reference sequence). Trimming cost V 0 bases and J 6 bases; bases outside gene matches: 4. The length of the CDR3 is 15 residues. As DNA, the CDR3 is TGTGCCAGCAGCTTAGGGTCAGGGGGCCGTCAGCCCCAGCATTTT. Translating it yields CASSLGSGGRQPQHF.

The sample holds many counts of this clonotype. This chain links TRBV19 with TRBJ1-5; possibly TRBD1 for D (6 bases). CDR1 is LNHDA and CDR2 is SQIVND in the germline V gene (reference sequence). The CDR3 runs 15 residues. The V and J ends lost 6 bases and 7 bases respectively, with 19 bases between them. The CDR3 spells CASSPMEGGFQPQHF. The CDR3 coding sequence is TGTGCCAGTAGCCCTATGGAGGGGGGGTTCCAGCCCCAGCATTTT.

This clonotype has a count of ten or more. The V gene is TRBV5-1, the J gene TRBJ2-7, with a weak D call TRBD2 (6 bases). CDR1 is SGHRS, CDR2 YFSETQ, per germline. V shed 0 bases and J shed 2 bases, with 12 bases lying between them. The CDR3 is 15 residues long. The CDR3 reads CASSLAPSDTYEQYF. In DNA form, the CDR3 reads TGCGCCAGCAGCTTGGCCCCTAGCGATACCTACGAGCAGTACTTC.

This chain connects TRBV15 to TRBJ2-1; TRBD2 matches at 9 bases. From germline, CDR1 is LNHNV and CDR2 YYDKDF (reference sequence). The CDR3 consists of 16 residues. The J segment lost 4 bases and the V segment lost 0 bases, leaving 4 bases of the junction unmatched. The DNA of the CDR3 is TGTGCCACCAGCAGAGAGGCGGGGGGGACTTACAATGAGCAGTTCTTC. The encoded protein is CATSREAGGTYNEQFF.

This clonotype was counted at least ten times. The gene calls are TRBV14 and TRBJ2-2, with D hard to call. CDR1 and CDR2 from the germline V gene are SGHDN and FVKESK. V gave up 2 bases and J gave up 4 bases, with 8 bases separating them. CDR3 length: 14 residues. The CDR3 region is CASSQYRGTGELFF. CDR3 bases: TGTGCCAGCAGCCAATACAGAGGCACCGGGGAGCTGTTTTTT.

With respect to this clonotype: At one of its ends the junction is not consistent with the germline gene, which may arise from a read error. Here the CDR3 DNA reads TGTGCCAGCGGCGGCTCTAGCGGACTCACAGATACGCGGTATTTT. Amino acid sequence: CASGGSSGLTDTRYF. The chain carries TRBV7-9 and TRBJ2-3; 7 nucleotides line up with TRBD2. CDR1 and CDR2 (germline): SEHNR, FQNEAQ (reference sequence). The CDR3 has 15 amino acids.

In its sample, this clonotype was seen many times. This chain's CDR3 is CASSYYRGESTEAFF. The CDR3 coding sequence is TGCGCCAGCAGCTACTACAGGGGAGAGAGCACTGAAGCTTTCTTT. This chain connects TRBV5-1 to TRBJ1-1, with 7 bases identical to TRBD1. This CDR3 spans 15 amino acids. The V segment lost 3 bases and the J segment 4 bases; nucleotides outside the gene matches: 9. Looked up from germline, CDR1 is SGHRS and CDR2 is YFSETQ. The full variable domain, rest sourced from reference TRBV5-1 and TRBJ1-1, is KAGVTQTPRYLIKTRGQQVTLSCSPISGHRSVSWYQQTPGQGLQFLFEYFSETQRNKGNFPGRFSGRQFSNSRSEMNVSTLELGDSALYLCASSYYRGESTEAFFGQGTRLTVV.

Notes on this clonotype: A read error is possible here, since a much larger clone lies one base away. The V call is TRBV20-1, the J call TRBJ2-4; D is unclear. CDR3 length equals 16 residues. V was cut by 0 bases and J by 0 bases, with 12 bases left in between. Germline-derived CDR1 and CDR2 are DFQATT and SNEGSKA (reference sequence). The CDR3 reads CSARELQDLAKNIQYF. CDR3 nucleotides: TGCAGTGCTAGAGAGCTGCAGGACCTAGCCAAAAACATTCAGTACTTC.

The rearrangement uses TRBV27 and TRBJ2-7, with D possibly being TRBD1 (5 bases). The V end lost 8 bases, the J end lost 1 base, and 21 bases lay between the germline ends. The CDR3 extends over 16 amino acids. The germline gives CDR1 MNHEY, CDR2 SMNVEV (reference sequence). The CDR3 sequence is CASAGLGASGSYEQYF. CDR3 DNA sequence: TGTGCCAGCGCTGGATTAGGGGCTAGTGGGTCCTACGAGCAGTACTTC.

Only a few counts were recorded for this clonotype. The J gene is TRBJ2-7, the V gene TRBV19, with 7 bases lining up with TRBD1. V shed 0 bases and J 4 bases; nucleotides not matched to a gene: 9. The CDR3 consists of 16 residues. The germline CDR1 and CDR2 sequences are LNHDA and SQIVND (reference sequence). CDR3 residues: CASSIDISGQTYEQYF. The CDR3 nucleotides read TGTGCCAGTAGTATAGACATCTCGGGACAGACATACGAGCAGTACTTC.

This clonotype appeared a few times. The chain combines TRBV19 with TRBJ2-5; a possible D gene is TRBD1 (6 bases). The V gene's germline CDR1 is LNHDA and CDR2 SQIVND (reference sequence). Trimming stripped 3 bases from V and 5 bases from J, with 16 bases between. The CDR3 loop spans 15 amino acids. The CDR3 sequence: CASSMQVAGVETQYF. DNA of the CDR3: TGTGCCAGTAGTATGCAGGTGGCAGGGGTTGAGACCCAGTACTTC.

This clonotype was observed at least ten times. The V call is TRBV12-3 or TRBV12-4, the J call TRBJ2-7; 8 positions agree with TRBD2. The CDR3 runs 14 residues. The ends lost 3 bases at V and 4 bases at J; junction bases unmatched: 5. The CDR3 sequence is CASSFGPGGYEQYF. In DNA form, the CDR3 reads TGTGCCAGCAGTTTCGGCCCGGGAGGGTACGAGCAGTACTTC.

This clonotype was found a few times. The chain combines TRBV12-3 or TRBV12-4 with TRBJ2-1; 7 bases map to TRBD1. J was trimmed by 2 bases and V by 4 bases; bases with no gene match: 2. CDR3 length: 14 amino acids. The CDR3 region is CASSYQGAYNEQFF. The DNA of the CDR3 is TGTGCCAGCAGTTATCAGGGGGCCTACAATGAGCAGTTCTTC.

This rearrangement joins TRBV13 to TRBJ2-5, with D perhaps matching TRBD2 (6 bases). The CDR3 spans 16 residues. CDR1 PRHDT and CDR2 FYEKMQ come from the germline V gene (reference sequence). V gave up 5 bases and J gave up 3 bases, with 19 bases separating them. As DNA, the CDR3 is TGTGCCAGCAGCGCCACTAGCTCTTCGGGTAAAGAGACCCAGTACTTC. Amino acids: CASSATSSSGKETQYF.

Worth noting for this clonotype: One end of the junction fails to match germline, which may point to a read error. CDR3 sequence reads: CASSPVLAGEDEKFF. The CDR3 DNA reads as TGTGCCAGCAGCCCGGTTCTAGCGGGAGAGGATGAGAAGTTCTTC. The chain joins TRBV7-9 to TRBJ2-1, with 10 bases lining up with TRBD2. Germline V gene sequence: CDR1 SEHNR, CDR2 FQNEAQ (reference sequence). The CDR3 sequence is 15 residues long.

This clonotype was detected ten times or more. One end of the junction is discordant with germline, which a read error may explain. This sequence joins TRBV4-1 and TRBJ2-7, with 7 positions matching TRBD1. The CDR3 has 14 amino acids. The germline CDR1 and CDR2 sequences are MGHRA and YSYEKL. The CDR3, as DNA: TGCGCCAGTAGCCCCGGACAGGATTCCTACGAGCAGTACTTC. This codes for CASSPGQDSYEQYF.

There are many counts of this clonotype. The rearrangement links TRBV29-1 to TRBJ2-7, with D perhaps TRBD1 (6 bases). The V gene's germline CDR1 is SQVTM and CDR2 ANQGSEA. The CDR3 has 14 amino acids. Trimming removed 6 bases at V and 2 bases at J, with 17 bases between. CDR3 nucleotides: TGCAGCGTCGAGACAGGTCCAGGGCCCTACGAGCAGTACTTC. Translated: CSVETGPGPYEQYF.

The genes are TRBV12-3 or TRBV12-4 and TRBJ2-1; 10 bases match TRBD2. Unmatched junction bases numbered 6, after V lost 5 bases and J lost 2 bases. The CDR3 is 16 residues long. The CDR3 DNA is TGTGCCAGCAGTCCGCCGAGCGGGGGGGCCTACAATGAGCAGTTCTTC. It codes for CASSPPSGGAYNEQFF.

In the case of this clonotype: This may stem from a read error, because a much larger clone lies one nucleotide away. The chain has TRBV24-1 and TRBJ2-3, with D unresolved. The length of the CDR3 is 14 residues. Germline loops: CDR1 KGHDR, CDR2 SFDVKD. DNA of the CDR3: TGTGCCACCAGTGATCCTTTGGACCCAGATACGCGGTATTTT. It specifies CATSDPLDPDTRYF.

This clonotype was seen repeatedly, ten times or more. The chain couples TRBV4-1 to TRBJ2-2; 8 bases are shared with TRBD1. The CDR3 contains 14 residues. The junction had 5 bases not matched to a gene; V was cut back by 4 bases and J by 7 bases. Looked up from germline, CDR1 is MGHRA and CDR2 is YSYEKL. CDR3 in amino acids: CASSLRTGIGELFF. The CDR3 nucleotides read TGCGCCAGCAGCCTACGGACAGGGATCGGGGAGCTGTTTTTT.

This clonotype was counted ten times or more. V and J are TRBV9 and TRBJ2-7; 14 nucleotides align to TRBD2. The germline CDR1 and CDR2 sequences are SGDLS and YYNGEE. Trimming at V came to 4 bases and at J to 5 bases, leaving 5 bases not matched to a gene. There are 15 residues in the CDR3. This CDR3 reads CASSPEGLAGDEQYF. CDR3 coding DNA: TGTGCCAGCAGCCCGGAGGGACTAGCGGGGGACGAGCAGTACTTC.

This clonotype has a count of ten or more. This rearrangement joins TRBV28 to TRBJ2-7; TRBD2 matches at 10 bases. CDR3 length: 15 amino acids. Germline V gene data show CDR1 as MDHEN and CDR2 as SYDVKM. V lost 6 bases, J lost 4 bases, and 9 bases stayed unmatched. CDR3 DNA: TGTGCCAGCAGCCGTACAGCGGGAGGGCCGTACGAGCAGTACTTC. Translated: CASSRTAGGPYEQYF.

A remark on this clonotype: A much larger clone lies one base from this, so it may be a read error. The genes are TRBV28 and TRBJ1-3; TRBD1 aligns across 8 bases. The CDR3 sequence is 15 residues long. V lost 3 bases to trimming and J lost 3 bases; unmatched junction nucleotides: 4. In germline, CDR1 is MDHEN, CDR2 SYDVKM. The CDR3 is CASSFRGHLGNTIYF. The CDR3 nucleotides are TGTGCCAGCAGTTTCAGGGGGCACCTTGGAAACACCATATATTTT.

Only a few counts were recorded for this clonotype. The rearrangement uses TRBV29-1 and TRBJ2-7; tentatively, D is TRBD2 (5 bases). V lost 0 bases and J 3 bases, leaving 6 bases between the germline ends. This CDR3 is 12 amino acids long. CDR1 is SQVTM and CDR2 is ANQGSEA in the germline V gene. CDR3 sequence reads: CSVEDRGYEQYF. Written as DNA, the CDR3 is TGCAGCGTTGAAGATCGGGGCTACGAGCAGTACTTC.

This clonotype was detected many times. V gene TRBV30 combines with J gene TRBJ2-7; D call uncertain. The V end lost 2 bases, the J end lost 3 bases, and 8 bases lay between the germline ends. The CDR3 extends over 12 amino acids. Germline CDR1 and CDR2: GTSNPN and SVGIG (reference sequence). CDR3 DNA sequence: TGTGCCTGGAGTTCGGAAGTCTACGAGCAGTACTTC. Protein: CAWSSEVYEQYF.

With regard to this clonotype: Germline is not matched at one junction end, which may reflect a read error. This chain uses TRBV27 with TRBJ2-6; 12 nucleotides match TRBD1. The CDR3 contains 20 residues. Germline CDR1 is MNHEY and CDR2 is SMNVEV (reference sequence). CDR3 protein: CASSFGGQGAFGSGANALTF. The CDR3 coding sequence is TGTGCCAGCAGTTTCGGGGGACAGGGGGCCTTTGGCTCTGGGGCCAACGCCCTGACTTTC. The full variable domain, its missing parts supplied by reference TRBV27 and TRBJ2-6, is EAQVTQNPRYLITVTGKKLTVTCSQNMNHEYMSWYRQDPGLGLRQIYYSMNVEVTDKGDVPEGYKVSRKEKRNFPLILESPSPNQTSLYFCASSFGGQGAFGSGANALTFGAGSRLTVL.